The source of this T cell receptor (beta chain) is a study of graft-versus-host responses after intestinal transplantation. Study at large: Every recipient had anti-thymocyte globulin induction and two to four years of tacrolimus plus steroids. Study outcomes and limitations: Maximum circulating GvH clone levels tracked with early post-transplant HvG decreases. Marrow from the recipient contained GvH clones, some of which had appeared first in ileum or blood. Where graft-donor T cell macrochimerism was present, patients had high graft-versus-host to host-versus-graft clonal ratios in allografts.

V gave up 5 bases and J gave up 7 bases, with 21 bases separating them. Germline lookup yields CDR1 MNHEY and CDR2 SMNVEV (reference sequence). The CDR3 extends over 17 amino acids. Sequencing was performed with immunoSEQ multiplex PCR; in TCRdb, only in-frame clones are kept and a portion is missing. This sample has 29,000 or so clones; 80% occur once, and the top ten carry 2.5% to 3.5%. Worth noting for this clone: The antigen remains undetermined.

Tissue processing of the graft released intraepithelial and lamina propria lymphocytes from it. The chain recombines TRBV27 with TRBJ1-6, with D hard to call. This TCR derives from a human patient who received an intestinal transplant, so some T cells may come from the graft donor. Material: ileum tissue, obtained 98 days after intestinal transplantation. CDR3: CASSGLEQPPLNSPLHF. CDR3 DNA sequence: TGTGCCAGCAGTGGTCTAGAGCAGCCACCATTAAATTCACCCCTCCACTTT.